The present TCR beta chain was sequenced within a study of cytotoxic CD8 clonotypes in ibrutinib-treated CLL. V was clipped by 7 bases and J by 5 bases; unmatched bases: 8. CDR1 is MNHEY, CDR2 SVGAGI, per germline. This CDR3 has 14 amino acids. Investigators sourced 1.5 to 2.5 micrograms of genomic DNA from cryopreserved PBMCs for TCR beta libraries. This clone appeared a few times. Measured with immunoSEQ multiplex PCR; TCRdb has only the in-frame clones, and not every one. Altogether about 45,000 clones are present, approximately 65% being singletons, with the ten largest covering about 22%. This receptor was identified in a human donor with chronic lymphocytic leukemia. V is TRBV6-5 and J is TRBJ1-2, with TRBD1 matching over 9 bases. The sample here was PBMCs, taken after 24 months of ibrutinib treatment. The chain's CDR3 is CASTTGGAWYGYTF. CDR3 DNA sequence: TGTGCCAGCACTACAGGGGGCGCCTGGTATGGCTACACCTTC.